Listed below are T cell receptor beta chains from one sample, sequenced in a study of spatial heterogeneity in lung cancer. MiXCR, run by TCRdb on the 5' RACE reads, gives a single entry per CDR3 protein. The sample has almost 75,000 distinct CDR3 sequences; about an eighth are singletons. This material consisted of PBMCs, taken at surgery. The receptors come from a male donor with early-stage non-small cell lung cancer. The CDR3 runs from the conserved cysteine through the conserved F or W. Fields, in order: clone size, V gene, J gene, D gene, CDR3 protein, CDR3 DNA. The D gene is left open where the match is weak. Clone size appears in some rows only: once, few, many, or a class for an expanded clone.

clone size: many; V gene: TRBV30; J gene: TRBJ2-5; D gene: TRBD1; CDR3 protein: CAWSRGTDQETQYF; CDR3 DNA: TGTGCCTGGAGTAGGGGGACAGACCAAGAGACCCAGTACTTC
clone size: few; V gene: TRBV6-6; J gene: TRBJ1-2; D gene: .; CDR3 protein: CASTPGRTDYGYTF; CDR3 DNA: TGTGCCAGCACACCGGGACGGACGGATTATGGCTACACCTTC
clone size: few; V gene: TRBV7-9; J gene: TRBJ2-7; D gene: .; CDR3 protein: CASSNEGRHREQYF; CDR3 DNA: TGTGCCAGCAGCAATGAGGGTCGACACCGCGAGCAGTACTTC
clone size: few; V gene: TRBV6-5; J gene: TRBJ2-7; D gene: TRBD2; CDR3 protein: CASSLLTSGTGEQYF; CDR3 DNA: TGTGCCAGCAGCCTCTTGACTAGCGGGACGGGGGAGCAGTACTTC
clone size: .; V gene: TRBV29-1; J gene: TRBJ1-2; D gene: .; CDR3 protein: CSAIGSWTPGDGYTF; CDR3 DNA: TGCAGCGCCATAGGGTCCTGGACACCTGGGGACGGCTACACCTTC
clone size: .; V gene: TRBV29-1; J gene: TRBJ1-2; D gene: .; CDR3 protein: CSAGLVGRNYGYTF; CDR3 DNA: TGCAGCGCTGGGTTGGTCGGACGGAACTATGGCTACACCTTC
clone size: few; V gene: TRBV5-1; J gene: TRBJ1-4; D gene: TRBD1; CDR3 protein: CASSGTGGRGNEKLFF; CDR3 DNA: TGCGCCAGCAGCGGAACAGGGGGTCGGGGTAATGAAAAACTGTTTTTT
clone size: few; V gene: TRBV12-3/TRBV12-4; J gene: TRBJ1-2; D gene: .; CDR3 protein: CASSFPDRGYTF; CDR3 DNA: TGTGCCAGCAGTTTCCCCGACAGGGGCTACACCTTC
clone size: many; V gene: TRBV9; J gene: TRBJ2-2; D gene: TRBD2; CDR3 protein: CASSVVAGAGTGELFF; CDR3 DNA: TGTGCCAGCAGCGTGGTAGCGGGAGCCGGGACCGGGGAGCTGTTTTTT
clone size: .; V gene: TRBV5-1; J gene: TRBJ2-2; D gene: .; CDR3 protein: CASSLVSGTNTGELFF; CDR3 DNA: TGCGCCAGCAGCTTGGTGAGTGGAACTAACACCGGGGAGCTGTTTTTT
clone size: medium-sized; V gene: TRBV27; J gene: TRBJ1-1; D gene: .; CDR3 protein: CASINMGNTEAFF; CDR3 DNA: TGTGCCAGCATCAACATGGGAAACACTGAAGCTTTCTTT
clone size: many; V gene: TRBV7-2; J gene: TRBJ2-2; D gene: TRBD2; CDR3 protein: CASSWTSGNTGELFF; CDR3 DNA: TGTGCCAGCAGCTGGACTAGCGGGAACACCGGGGAGCTGTTTTTT
clone size: few; V gene: TRBV2; J gene: TRBJ1-3; D gene: .; CDR3 protein: CASSQGYAGNTIYF; CDR3 DNA: TGTGCCAGCAGTCAGGGTTATGCTGGAAACACCATATATTTT
clone size: many; V gene: TRBV5-1; J gene: TRBJ2-3; D gene: TRBD2; CDR3 protein: CASSGPSGSTDTQYF; CDR3 DNA: TGCGCCAGCAGCGGTCCTAGCGGGAGCACAGATACGCAGTATTTT
clone size: few; V gene: TRBV7-9; J gene: TRBJ2-5; D gene: TRBD2; CDR3 protein: CASSLDGGLAGGTQYF; CDR3 DNA: TGTGCCAGCAGCTTGGACGGAGGACTAGCGGGAGGTACCCAGTACTTC
clone size: few; V gene: TRBV7-9; J gene: TRBJ2-7; D gene: TRBD1; CDR3 protein: CASRGTGEGYEQYF; CDR3 DNA: TGTGCCAGCAGGGGGACAGGGGAAGGATACGAGCAGTACTTC
clone size: few; V gene: TRBV6-5; J gene: TRBJ2-1; D gene: .; CDR3 protein: CASSYPSGSEQFF; CDR3 DNA: TGTGCCAGCAGTTACCCAAGCGGTAGTGAGCAGTTCTTC
clone size: .; V gene: TRBV2; J gene: TRBJ2-5; D gene: .; CDR3 protein: CASSELGLETQYF; CDR3 DNA: TGTGCCAGCAGTGAACTTGGTCTAGAGACCCAGTACTTC
clone size: few; V gene: TRBV29-1; J gene: TRBJ1-1; D gene: TRBD1; CDR3 protein: CSVERGTVEAFF; CDR3 DNA: TGCAGCGTTGAGAGGGGGACAGTGGAAGCTTTCTTT
clone size: few; V gene: TRBV27; J gene: TRBJ2-5; D gene: .; CDR3 protein: CASSTTGKETQYF; CDR3 DNA: TGTGCCAGCAGTACCACAGGGAAAGAGACCCAGTACTTC
clone size: few; V gene: TRBV12-3/TRBV12-4; J gene: TRBJ2-2; D gene: .; CDR3 protein: CASSAVNTGELFF; CDR3 DNA: TGTGCCAGCTCCGCAGTGAACACCGGGGAGCTGTTTTTT
clone size: .; V gene: TRBV6-5; J gene: TRBJ2-1; D gene: .; CDR3 protein: CASSYSPTYNEQFF; CDR3 DNA: TGTGCCAGCAGTTACTCGCCTACCTACAATGAGCAGTTCTTC
clone size: .; V gene: TRBV14; J gene: TRBJ2-7; D gene: .; CDR3 protein: CASSPLGTSLFEQYF; CDR3 DNA: TGTGCCAGCAGCCCCCTGGGGACCTCCCTGTTCGAGCAGTACTTC
clone size: few; V gene: TRBV10-3; J gene: TRBJ2-7; D gene: .; CDR3 protein: CAIGGSPVYEQYF; CDR3 DNA: TGTGCCATCGGGGGTTCGCCGGTCTACGAGCAGTACTTC
clone size: .; V gene: TRBV7-8; J gene: TRBJ1-1; D gene: .; CDR3 protein: CASSRDPFQNTEAFF; CDR3 DNA: TGTGCCAGCAGCCGAGACCCCTTCCAAAACACTGAAGCTTTCTTT
clone size: .; V gene: TRBV6-5; J gene: TRBJ2-3; D gene: .; CDR3 protein: CASSTRDKDTQYF; CDR3 DNA: TGTGCCAGCAGTACACGGGACAAAGATACGCAGTATTTT
clone size: few; V gene: TRBV24-1; J gene: TRBJ1-5; D gene: .; CDR3 protein: CATSDRQLNQPQHF; CDR3 DNA: TGTGCCACCAGTGATCGGCAGCTGAATCAGCCCCAGCATTTT
clone size: many; V gene: TRBV7-2; J gene: TRBJ2-1; D gene: .; CDR3 protein: CASSPKRQSYNEQFF; CDR3 DNA: TGTGCCAGCAGCCCCAAAAGACAGTCCTACAATGAGCAGTTCTTC